This T cell receptor (beta chain) was sequenced during a study of T cells after somatic rescue of genetic block. The CDR3 consists of 11 residues. The germline V gene encodes CDR1 LNHNV and CDR2 YYDKDF (reference sequence). Trimming took 4 bases from V and 4 from J, leaving 4 bases between them. Here immunoSEQ multiplex PCR was the method, and the copy in TCRdb shows in-frame clones only, minus some. This table has 110,000 or so clones, about 90% appearing once. The sequenced sample was peripheral blood mononuclear cells (PBMCs). This TCR derives from a woman between 18 and 30 years old. The genes are TRBV15 and TRBJ1-1; D gene ambiguous. The CDR3: CATSTSTEAFF. The CDR3 region has the DNA TGTGCCACCAGCACCAGCACTGAAGCTTTCTTT.